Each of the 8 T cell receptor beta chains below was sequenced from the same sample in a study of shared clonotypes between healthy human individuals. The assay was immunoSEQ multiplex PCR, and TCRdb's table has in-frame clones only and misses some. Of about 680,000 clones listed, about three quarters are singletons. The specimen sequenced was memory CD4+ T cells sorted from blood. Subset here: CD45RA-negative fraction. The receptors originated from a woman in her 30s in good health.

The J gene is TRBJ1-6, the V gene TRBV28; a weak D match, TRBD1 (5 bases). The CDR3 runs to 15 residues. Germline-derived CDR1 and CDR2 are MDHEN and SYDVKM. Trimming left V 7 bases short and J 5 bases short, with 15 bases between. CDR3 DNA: TGTGCCAGCACGGGGATGAGGGGTCATAATTCACCCCTCCACTTT. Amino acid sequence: CASTGMRGHNSPLHF.

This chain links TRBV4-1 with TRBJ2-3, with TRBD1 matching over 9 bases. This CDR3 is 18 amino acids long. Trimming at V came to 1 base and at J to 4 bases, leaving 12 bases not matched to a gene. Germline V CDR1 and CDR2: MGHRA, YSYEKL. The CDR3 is CASSQALGTGSSPDTQYF. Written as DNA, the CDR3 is TGCGCCAGCAGCCAAGCCTTGGGGACAGGGTCCTCCCCAGATACGCAGTATTTT.

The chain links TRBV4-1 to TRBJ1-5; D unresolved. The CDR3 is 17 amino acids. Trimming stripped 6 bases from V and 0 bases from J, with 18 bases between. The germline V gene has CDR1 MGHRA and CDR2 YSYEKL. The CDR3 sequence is CASSGEQVQSSNQPQHF. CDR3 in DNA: TGCGCCAGCAGTGGAGAGCAGGTTCAATCTAGCAATCAGCCCCAGCATTTT.

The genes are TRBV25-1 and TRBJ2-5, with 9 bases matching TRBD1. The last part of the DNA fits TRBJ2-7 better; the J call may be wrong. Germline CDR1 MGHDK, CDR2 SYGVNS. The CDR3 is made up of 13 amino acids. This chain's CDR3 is CASIGQGSYEQYF. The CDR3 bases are TGTGCCAGCATAGGACAGGGGTCCTACGAGCAGTACTTC.

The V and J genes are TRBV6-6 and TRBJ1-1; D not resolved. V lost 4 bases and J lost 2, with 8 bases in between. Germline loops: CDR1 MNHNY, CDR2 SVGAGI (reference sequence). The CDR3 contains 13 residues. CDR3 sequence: CASSSSANTEAFF. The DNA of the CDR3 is TGTGCCAGCAGTTCGTCAGCTAACACTGAAGCTTTCTTT.

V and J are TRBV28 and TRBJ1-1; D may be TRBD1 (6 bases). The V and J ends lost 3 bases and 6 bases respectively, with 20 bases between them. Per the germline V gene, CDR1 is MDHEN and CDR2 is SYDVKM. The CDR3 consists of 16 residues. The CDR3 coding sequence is TGTGCCAGCAGTTTCGGTGCAGGGGACGCGAGACCTGAAGCTTTCTTT. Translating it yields CASSFGAGDARPEAFF.

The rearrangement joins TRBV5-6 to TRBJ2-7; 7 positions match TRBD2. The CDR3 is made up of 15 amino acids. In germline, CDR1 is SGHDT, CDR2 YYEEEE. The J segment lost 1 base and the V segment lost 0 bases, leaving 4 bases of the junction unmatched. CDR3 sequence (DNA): TGTGCCAGCAGCTTGGGCGGGAGTAGGTCCTACGAGCAGTACTTC. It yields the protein CASSLGGSRSYEQYF.

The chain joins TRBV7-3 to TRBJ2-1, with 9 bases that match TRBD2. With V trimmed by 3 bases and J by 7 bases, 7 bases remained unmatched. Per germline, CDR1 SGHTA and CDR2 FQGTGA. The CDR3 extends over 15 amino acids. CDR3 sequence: CASSLGASGANEQFF. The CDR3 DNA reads TGTGCCAGCAGCTTGGGTGCTAGCGGGGCTAATGAGCAGTTCTTC.